A single sample is the source of the 30 T cell receptor beta chains below, sequenced in a study of multiple sclerosis patients with progressive multifocal leukoencephalopathy. Indicated time point: before natalizumab initiation. Sequencing used immunoSEQ multiplex PCR; TCRdb keeps in-frame clones, though not all of them. This table has around 32,000 clones, 90% to 95% appearing once. Material for sequencing was PBMCs. All receptors derive from a man younger than 40 with multiple sclerosis.

Here the CDR3 DNA reads TGTGCCAGCAGCTTGTTCCAAGCAAACACCGGGGAGCTGTTTTTT. Amino acids: CASSLFQANTGELFF. J is TRBJ2-2 and V is TRBV7-9; D is uncertain. Germline V gene data show CDR1 as SEHNR and CDR2 as FQNEAQ (reference sequence). The CDR3 has 15 amino acids. With 3 bases removed from V and 2 bases from J, the gap between germline ends came to 10 bases.

V usage is TRBV7-8 and J usage is TRBJ1-2; D gene ambiguous. The V end lost 2 bases, the J end lost 10 bases, and 11 bases lay between the germline ends. The length of the CDR3 is 12 residues. In germline, CDR1 is SGHVS, CDR2 FQNEAQ. This CDR3 is CASSLRNVPYTF. DNA of the CDR3: TGTGCCAGCAGCTTACGGAATGTTCCCTACACCTTC.

This chain connects TRBV7-9 to TRBJ1-5; maybe TRBD1 (6 bases). Germline-derived CDR1 and CDR2 are SEHNR and FQNEAQ (reference sequence). Trimming removed 5 bases from V and 2 bases from J, with 10 bases in between. CDR3 length: 14 residues. CDR3 sequence reads: CASSNREGNQPQHF. CDR3 nucleotides: TGTGCCAGCAGCAACAGGGAAGGCAATCAGCCCCAGCATTTT.

This clone has more than one count but fewer than ten. This chain joins TRBV6-5 and TRBJ2-7; 10 bases fit TRBD2. J was trimmed by 5 bases and V by 8 bases; bases with no gene match: 6. The CDR3 length is 13 residues. Germline CDR1 reads MNHEY; CDR2 reads SVGAGI. The CDR3 bases are TGTGCCAGCGAAGGGACTAGCGTCCACGAGCAGTACGTC. Protein: CASEGTSVHEQYV.

This clone has just one count. Here the CDR3 DNA reads TGTGCCAGCAGCCAGGACCGGTTTCGGATTACAACGAACACCGGGGAGCTGTTTTTT. Its protein product is CASSQDRFRITTNTGELFF. This chain joins TRBV5-4 and TRBJ2-2; D ambiguous. The V gene's germline CDR1 is SGHNT and CDR2 YYREEE (reference sequence). V lost 4 bases to trimming and J lost 0 bases, with 22 bases between them. The length of the CDR3 is 19 residues.

This sequence joins TRBV4-3 and TRBJ2-2; tentative D call: TRBD2 (5 bases). V was shortened by 6 bases and J by 6 bases, with 14 bases between the two germline ends. The germline V gene encodes CDR1 LGHNA and CDR2 YSLEER. The CDR3 loop spans 14 amino acids. CDR3 nucleotides: TGCGCCAGCAGTCGGCTTCGGGGTTCCGGGGAGCTGTTTTTT. Its translation: CASSRLRGSGELFF.

The chain is built from TRBV29-1 and TRBJ2-2; tentatively, D is TRBD1 (5 bases). Germline CDR1 SQVTM, CDR2 ANQGSEA. This CDR3 is built from 13 residues. V gave up 7 bases and J gave up 6 bases, with 15 bases separating them. DNA of the CDR3: TGCAGCGGCGCTAGACAGTCGGCCGGGGAGCTGTTTTTT. The encoded protein is CSGARQSAGELFF.

The CDR3 loop reads CASSTDRVRETQYF. CDR3 sequence (DNA): TGTGCCAGTAGCACCGACAGGGTGAGGGAGACCCAGTACTTC. The J gene is TRBJ2-5, the V gene TRBV19; TRBD1 agrees at 7 bases. The trim removed 6 bases at V and 5 bases at J, leaving 9 bases unmatched. Germline CDR1 and CDR2: LNHDA and SQIVND (reference sequence). The CDR3 is 14 residues long.

The rearrangement joins TRBV9 to TRBJ2-2, with 7 bases matching TRBD2. Germline CDR1 is SGDLS and CDR2 is YYNGEE. The CDR3 extends over 15 amino acids. V lost 4 bases to trimming and J lost 5 bases; unmatched junction nucleotides: 8. The DNA for the CDR3 is TGTGCCAGCAGCAGTAAGGGACTACAAACCGGGGAGCTGTTTTTT. Translation gives CASSSKGLQTGELFF.

On this clone: The same CDR3 is also encoded by other DNA sequences in this sample. The chain carries TRBV18 and TRBJ1-2; D unresolved. The CDR3 covers 14 residues. The ends were cut back, 3 bases at V and 8 bases at J, with 16 bases in the middle. Germline CDR1 reads KGHSH; CDR2 reads LQKENI. CDR3 bases: TGTGCCAGCTCACCGTCTACCGGGGTTGGGGGCTACACCTTC. Translated, it gives CASSPSTGVGGYTF.

On this clone itself: At one boundary the junction diverges from the germline segment, which might be a read error. The chain employs TRBV7-9 and TRBJ1-1, with 7 bases aligning to TRBD1. The CDR3 has 13 amino acids. Per the germline V gene, CDR1 is SEHNR and CDR2 is FQNEAQ (reference sequence). The CDR3 DNA reads TGTGCCAGCAGCTTAGAATTTGGGACAGTTCTCCCCTTT. Protein: CASSLEFGTVLPF.

The chain employs TRBV5-1 and TRBJ2-1; TRBD2 matches 8 bases. Germline CDR1 SGHRS, CDR2 YFSETQ. V was clipped by 0 bases and J by 6 bases; unmatched bases: 5. CDR3 length equals 15 residues. As DNA, the CDR3 is TGCGCCAGCAGCTTGGAGCTAGCGGGCGGCAATGAGCAGTTCTTC. Its protein product is CASSLELAGGNEQFF.

The V call is TRBV5-5, the J call TRBJ1-5, with D possibly being TRBD1 (5 bases). CDR3 length: 15 residues. Germline V CDR1 and CDR2: SGHKS, YYEKEE (reference sequence). V lost 4 bases, J lost 7 bases, and 18 bases lay in between. CDR3 bases: TGTGCCAGCAGCCCGCGGGGCCCGTCGGCCCAGCCCCAGCATTTT. As protein: CASSPRGPSAQPQHF.

The chain recombines TRBV18 with TRBJ1-4; D is unresolved. The ends were cut back, 2 bases at V and 5 bases at J, with 9 bases in the middle. The CDR3 totals 14 residues. The germline gives CDR1 KGHSH, CDR2 LQKENI. The CDR3 DNA reads as TGTGCCAGCTCACCAAGAACAGCCAATGAAAAACTGTTTTTT. It is translated as CASSPRTANEKLFF.

The chain couples TRBV6-5 to TRBJ1-1; 9 nucleotides agree with TRBD1. The CDR3 has 15 amino acids. Germline V gene lookup returns CDR1 MNHEY and CDR2 SVGAGI. V gave up 2 bases and J gave up 7 bases; unmatched junction bases: 8. CDR3 sequence (DNA): TGTGCCAGCAGTTACGGCGTAACAGGGGGCGTTGAAGCTTTCTTT. This translates into CASSYGVTGGVEAFF.

The J gene is TRBJ2-3, the V gene TRBV4-2; 7 nucleotides agree with TRBD2. After removal of 2 bases from V and 2 bases from J, the junction contained 10 bases not matched to a gene. The germline V gene has CDR1 LGHNA and CDR2 YNFKEQ. CDR3 length equals 17 residues. The DNA of the CDR3 is TGTGCCAGCAGCCAAAAAGCGGGAAGCGCCATCACAGATACGCAGTATTTT. Protein sequence: CASSQKAGSAITDTQYF.

The V gene is TRBV7-6, the J gene TRBJ2-7; 9 bases are a match to TRBD1. From germline, CDR1 is SGHVS and CDR2 FNYEAQ. This CDR3 has 15 residues. J was trimmed by 7 bases and V by 5 bases; bases with no gene match: 12. CDR3 nucleotide sequence: TGTGCCAGCAGCCCCACCGGGACAGGGCTGGAAGAGCAGTACGTC. Translating it yields CASSPTGTGLEEQYV.

This clone came up a few times. This chain connects TRBV6-6 to TRBJ1-3, with D perhaps matching TRBD1 (6 bases). This CDR3 has 15 residues. The germline gives CDR1 MNHNY, CDR2 SVGAGI (reference sequence). With 1 base removed from V and 3 bases from J, the gap between germline ends came to 10 bases. The CDR3 DNA follows: TGTGCCAGCAGTTACTTTCCAGGGGATGGAAACACCATATATTTT. It translates to CASSYFPGDGNTIYF.

J is TRBJ1-5 and V is TRBV2, with D uncertain. This CDR3 has 13 residues. Trimming cost V 3 bases and J 1 base, with 4 bases left between them. Germline CDR1 SNHLY, CDR2 FYNNEI. The CDR3 here is CASSEESNQPQHF. CDR3 DNA: TGTGCCAGCAGTGAGGAGAGCAATCAGCCCCAGCATTTT.

This chain joins TRBV7-9 and TRBJ2-7; 10 nucleotides line up with TRBD1. CDR3 length: 13 amino acids. CDR1 is SEHNR and CDR2 is FQNEAQ in the germline V gene (reference sequence). The ends lost 3 bases at V and 6 bases at J; junction bases unmatched: 2. Written as DNA, the CDR3 is TGTGCCAGCAGCTTGACAGGGGGCGGCGAGCAGTACGTC. Its translation: CASSLTGGGEQYV.

V and J are TRBV4-2 and TRBJ2-1; TRBD2 matches 10 bases. The germline V gene encodes CDR1 LGHNA and CDR2 YNFKEQ. The CDR3 is 16 amino acids. The J segment lost 9 bases and the V segment lost 0 bases, leaving 8 bases of the junction unmatched. This CDR3 is CASSQDRASGRLEQFF. The DNA of the CDR3 is TGTGCCAGCAGCCAAGATAGGGCTAGCGGGAGACTTGAGCAGTTCTTC.

J is TRBJ2-1 and V is TRBV7-2; TRBD2 matches at 8 bases. J was trimmed by 8 bases and V by 5 bases; bases with no gene match: 8. CDR1 is SGHTA and CDR2 is FQGNSA in the germline V gene. This CDR3 comprises 14 residues. CDR3: CASSLSGLVYEQFF. The CDR3 bases are TGTGCCAGCAGCCTGTCGGGACTAGTCTATGAGCAGTTCTTC. The full variable domain, with the rest looked up from reference TRBV7-2 and TRBJ2-1, is GAGVSQSPSNKVTEKGKDVELRCDPISGHTALYWYRQSLGQGLEFLIYFQGNSAPDKSGLPSDRFSAERTGGSVSTLTIQRTQQEDSAVYLCASSLSGLVYEQFFGPGTRLTVL.

This chain uses TRBV4-1 with TRBJ2-2; D is ambiguous. The ends were cut back, 1 base at V and 8 bases at J, with 5 bases in the middle. This CDR3 is built from 12 residues. CDR1 is MGHRA and CDR2 is YSYEKL in the germline V gene. CDR3 in DNA: TGCGCCAGCAGCCAAGCTGGGGGGGAGCTGTTTTTT. Amino acids: CASSQAGGELFF.

The chain is built from TRBV7-2 and TRBJ2-1; TRBD2 matches 10 bases. CDR1 is SGHTA, CDR2 FQGNSA, per germline. This CDR3 spans 14 amino acids. Unmatched junction bases numbered 8, after V lost 2 bases and J lost 13 bases. The CDR3 reads CASSLMPSGREQFF. CDR3 DNA: TGTGCCAGCAGCTTAATGCCGAGCGGGAGGGAACAGTTCTTC.

This clone appeared a single time. The chain joins TRBV7-8 to TRBJ2-7; 7 bases are a match to TRBD1. Germline CDR1 reads SGHVS; CDR2 reads FQNEAQ. V lost 4 bases and J lost 1; bases outside the gene matches: 7. The CDR3 runs to 15 residues. The DNA of the CDR3 is TGTGCCAGCAGCTCAAACAGGGGTCCTTCCTACGAGCAGTACTTC. It specifies CASSSNRGPSYEQYF.

CDR3 nucleotides: TGTGCCAGCAGCTTAGGGACGGTGAACACTGAAGCTTTCTTT. It translates to CASSLGTVNTEAFF. V gene TRBV7-6 combines with J gene TRBJ1-1; D gene unclear. Germline CDR1 reads SGHVS; CDR2 reads FNYEAQ. V dropped 1 base and J dropped 0 bases, with 6 bases sitting between them. The length of the CDR3 is 14 residues. Filled out from reference TRBV7-6 and TRBJ1-1, the complete variable domain reads GAGVSQSPRYKVTKRGQDVALRCDPISGHVSLYWYRQALGQGPEFLTYFNYEAQQDKSGLPNDRFSAERPEGSISTLTIQRTEQRDSAMYRCASSLGTVNTEAFFGQGTRLTVV.

This clone has only one observation. This chain joins TRBV7-2 and TRBJ2-7; D is uncertain. Germline V gene lookup returns CDR1 SGHTA and CDR2 FQGNSA. The CDR3 contains 13 residues. The V end was cut by 5 bases, the J end by 5 bases, with 13 bases between. CDR3 nucleotide sequence: TGTGCCAGCAGCACGACCATCACCCACGAGCAGTACTTC. Translating it yields CASSTTITHEQYF.

The V gene is TRBV5-1, the J gene TRBJ2-1, with 8 nucleotides matching TRBD2. Germline V CDR1 and CDR2: SGHRS, YFSETQ. The trim removed 4 bases at V and 3 bases at J, leaving 6 bases unmatched. The CDR3 has 15 amino acids. In DNA, the CDR3 is TGCGCCAGCAGCCCTGGACTAGCCAACTACAATGAGCAGTTCTTC. As protein: CASSPGLANYNEQFF.

This rearrangement joins TRBV27 to TRBJ2-7, with unresolved D. Trimming shortened V by 6 bases and J by 6 bases, and 12 bases separated the two germline ends. This CDR3 spans 12 amino acids. Germline V gene lookup returns CDR1 MNHEY and CDR2 SMNVEV (reference sequence). The DNA for the CDR3 is TGTGCCAGCAGCACCCCCTATGGCGAGCAGTACTTC. As protein: CASSTPYGEQYF.

CDR3 in amino acids: CASSVFGGGTDTQYF. CDR3 in DNA: TGTGCCAGCAGCGTATTTGGGGGGGGCACAGATACGCAGTATTTT. The genes are TRBV9 and TRBJ2-3, with TRBD2 identical over 7 bases. V shed 1 base, J shed 1 base, and the junction held 3 bases outside the gene matches. Germline V gives CDR1 SGDLS, CDR2 YYNGEE. CDR3 length equals 15 residues.